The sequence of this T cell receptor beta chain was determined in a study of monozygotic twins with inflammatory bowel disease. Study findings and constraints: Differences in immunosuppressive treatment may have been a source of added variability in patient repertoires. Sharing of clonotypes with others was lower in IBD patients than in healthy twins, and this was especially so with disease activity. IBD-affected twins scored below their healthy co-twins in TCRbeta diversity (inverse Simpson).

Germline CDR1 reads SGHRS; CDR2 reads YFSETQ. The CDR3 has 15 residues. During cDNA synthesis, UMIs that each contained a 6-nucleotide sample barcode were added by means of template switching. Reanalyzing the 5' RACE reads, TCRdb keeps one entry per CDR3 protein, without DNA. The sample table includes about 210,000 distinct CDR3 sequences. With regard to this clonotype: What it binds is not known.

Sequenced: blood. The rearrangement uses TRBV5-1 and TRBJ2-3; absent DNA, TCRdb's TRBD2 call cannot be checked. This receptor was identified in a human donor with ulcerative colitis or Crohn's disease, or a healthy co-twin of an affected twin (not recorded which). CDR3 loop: CASSPEWRETDTQYF.